A single sample gave rise to the 5 T cell receptor beta chains below, sequenced in a study of vaccination and CD4 T cells after COVID-19. Cultured CD4+ T cells had their DNA profiled by the Oncomine TCR Beta short-read assay. TCRdb reprocessed the PCR reads via MiXCR and lists one record per CDR3 protein. The sample has about 16,000 distinct CDR3 sequences, 50% seen once. Sample treatment: roughly ten-day PBMC culture with coronavirus spike peptide pools or control peptides (ViraFEST assay). Their antigen targets remain unknown. The sample here was cultured CD4+ T cells from blood, taken after SARS-CoV-2 vaccination. The receptors shown here come from a human donor with COVID-19.

This chain connects TRBV15 to TRBJ1-6, with TRBD1 matching over 7 bases. Trimming took 5 bases from V and 5 from J; bases not matched to a gene: 9. Germline CDR1 LNHNV, CDR2 YYDKDF (reference sequence). CDR3 length: 16 amino acids. The DNA for the CDR3 is TGTGCCACCAGCCGGATTGGGGACAGAAATAATTCACCCCTCCACTTT. It yields the protein CATSRIGDRNNSPLHF.

The genes are TRBV6-1 and TRBJ1-3, with D unclear. V shed 8 bases and J shed 3 bases, with 11 bases lying between them. In germline, CDR1 is MNHNS, CDR2 SASEGT. The CDR3 extends over 13 amino acids. CDR3 residues: CASAKGGGNTIYF. The CDR3 DNA sequence: TGTGCCAGCGCCAAAGGAGGTGGAAACACCATATATTTT.

This clonotype was counted a few times. The rearrangement joins TRBV10-1 to TRBJ2-3; 9 nucleotides match TRBD2. The CDR3 has 16 residues. J lost 2 bases, V lost 7 bases, and 10 bases had no gene match. Germline V gives CDR1 WNHNN, CDR2 SYGVQD (reference sequence). The CDR3 region is CASKRGSGGPTDTQYF. The CDR3 region has the DNA TGCGCCAGCAAAAGGGGTAGCGGGGGCCCCACAGATACGCAGTATTTT.

V gene TRBV15 combines with J gene TRBJ2-4; D gene unclear. The CDR3 is 12 amino acids. In germline, CDR1 is LNHNV, CDR2 YYDKDF (reference sequence). The V end lost 0 bases, the J end lost 8 bases, and 5 bases lay between the germline ends. This chain's CDR3 is CATSRDSHIQYF. As DNA, the CDR3 is TGTGCCACCAGCAGAGATTCGCACATTCAGTACTTC.

This rearrangement joins TRBV7-2 to TRBJ1-4; TRBD1 matches at 11 bases. CDR3 length equals 13 residues. With 5 bases clipped from V and 8 bases from J, the junction kept 1 base outside the gene matches. Germline-derived CDR1 and CDR2 are SGHTA and FQGNSA. CDR3 protein: CASSGTGGEKLFF. CDR3 nucleotide sequence: TGTGCCAGCAGCGGGACAGGGGGGGAAAAACTGTTTTTT.